The sequence of this T cell receptor (beta chain) was determined in a study of OX40 agonist ivuxolimab in advanced cancers. Across the whole study: Patients were infused with ivuxolimab every 2 weeks at 0.01 to 10 mg/kg. Findings and caveats of the study: On average, a greater number of expanded clones characterised CD8+ T cells relative to CD4+. The specificity for antigen of the expanded peripheral T cells was not determined.

The data were produced by immunoSEQ multiplex PCR, yet TCRdb's version contains in-frame clones alone and is incomplete. The data show roughly 33,000 clones, about 74% seen once. Notes on this clone: Its antigen is still unknown.

The CDR3 runs to 15 residues. Trimming removed 4 bases at V and 5 bases at J, with 12 bases between. The germline V gene has CDR1 MNHEY and CDR2 SVGAGI. Sequencing was performed on CD4+ or CD8+ T cells sorted from blood, taken in a trial of the OX40 agonist ivuxolimab. The J gene is TRBJ1-6, the V gene TRBV6-5; no firm D call. The TCR comes from an adult with an advanced solid tumor such as melanoma, head and neck, liver or kidney cancer. As DNA, the CDR3 is TGTGCCAGCAGTTTTTCGGGCGGCCATAATTCACCCCTCCACTTT. It encodes CASSFSGGHNSPLHF.